The present TCR beta chain was sequenced within a study of cytomegalovirus exposure and HLA in healthy donors. Broader study findings: Reported results showed that the classifier diagnosed cytomegalovirus status with high specificity and sensitivity. CMV serostatus was the sole immune exposure information available. The number of N-insertions in an Asian-associated ancestry cluster was reportedly below the roughly 660-donor mean in a later analysis.

Primers included in the PCR were 60 Vbeta and 13 Jbeta primers. Sequenced by immunoSEQ multiplex PCR; TCRdb stores in-frame clones only, minus some. Of about 190,000 clones in the sample, roughly 86% were seen once. Germline lookup yields CDR1 SGHDT and CDR2 YYEEEE. The CDR3 spans 15 residues. With V trimmed by 0 bases and J by 16 bases, 15 bases remained unmatched. On this clone: Its matching antigen is unknown.

This clonotype was obtained from a man aged 35 to 55 in good health and CMV-seropositive. Input material: PBMCs. The chain has TRBV5-6 and TRBJ2-1, with 8 bases aligning to TRBD2. CDR3 sequence reads: CASSLDGGAAGPGFF. The CDR3 DNA reads as TGTGCCAGCAGCTTGGACGGGGGGGCGGCGGGTCCGGGATTCTTC. The complete variable domain, with remaining parts taken from reference TRBV5-6 and TRBJ2-1, reads DAGVTQSPTHLIKTRGQQVTLRCSPKSGHDTVSWYQQALGQGPQFIFQYYEEEERQRGNFPDRFSGHQFPNYSSELNVNALLLGDSALYLCASSLDGGAAGPGFFGPGTRLTVL.